This TCR beta chain was sequenced for a study of cytomegalovirus exposure and HLA in healthy donors (dated by TCRdb to 2015 to 2018). Regarding the study in general: An earlier analysis of roughly 610 of the donors reported 276 Gb of sequence data and 117 million unique TCR beta sequences obtained from approximately 180 million T cells. Around 320 gigabases of sequencing data and some 85 million unique TCR sequences were included in an early release covering roughly 700 HLA-typed donors. The genetic ancestry cluster associated with self-reported Caucasian donors included over 65% of the roughly 400 genotyped donors. The study was designed to test whether signatures of past pathogen exposure could be identified by cataloging public T cell receptors. The study used immunosequencing to profile the T cell repertoires of hundreds of subjects and linked those repertoires to cytomegalovirus serostatus. Along with the approximately 670-subject first cohort, a separate validation cohort of about 110 different subjects was used. To predict cytomegalovirus infection status, the study combined high-throughput TCR immunosequencing, statistical association of individual TCRs with disease status, and machine learning. In a later analysis, previously published TCR beta repertoires from fewer than 750 donors were re-analyzed and high-resolution HLA genotyping was added so that TCR occurrence patterns could be studied. Rather than using new phenotypic data, the later analysis identified candidate immune exposures from TCR beta sequences and from how often those sequences occurred across donors. An earlier analysis of around 540 of the donors applied high-throughput TCR beta sequencing to assess whether each TCR beta V gene segment acted as functional or pseudogenic. Alongside the repertoire data, information on donor age, sex, ethnicity and CMV serostatus was compiled. A later genetic analysis took genome-wide SNP genotypes for about three fifths of the 666 donors and used that subset as a discovery cohort. Every repertoire in the discovery cohort had been generated on one and the same sequencing platform. Class I and class II HLA loci were covered by the typing at four-digit resolution. The number of typed donors differed by locus: about 629-630 for A, B, C, DRB1 and DQB1; 522 for DQA1; approximately 600 for DPA1; and approximately 450 for DPB1. Roughly five DR-DQ haplotypes were handled as single units for association and clustering because linkage in the cohort was strong. Among a few hundred genotyped donors of the cohort, an average of around 240,000 unique TCR beta nucleotide sequences were sequenced per donor, about a sixth of them non-productive.

From V the trimming removes 1 base and from J it removes 1 base, while the gene matches leave 7 bases of the junction unaccounted for. The CDR3 spans 16 residues, from the cysteine through the phenylalanine. Only CDR3 DNA is held: 48 bases, read in frame from base 1. CDR1 and CDR2, looked up from the germline V gene, are KGHSH and LQKENI. In total, roughly 670 healthy bone marrow donors made up the cohort. At the time of sampling, every cohort member was nominally healthy, though immune exposures that went unrecorded were likely present. The donor tested CMV seronegative, placing the donor among the approximately 400 seronegative members of the cohort. A peripheral blood sample was collected from each donor, and TCR beta sequencing was performed on peripheral blood mononuclear cells. The Qiagen DNeasy Blood Extraction Kit was used to extract genomic DNA from the blood cell samples. Points the paper makes about the study in general: In a later genetic analysis, fewer N-insertions in productive TCRs were reported among donors in an Asian-associated ancestry cluster than the approximately 630-donor mean. Because HLA typing was missing for some donors at each locus, association tests included only the typed subset. The study listed 164 TCR beta chains as associated with cytomegalovirus. A later analysis found that most CMV-associated TCR beta chains appeared HLA-restricted, with HLA associations seemingly driven largely by CMV exposure. In a later analysis, TCR association rates were found to vary across HLA loci, with the most associated TCRs seen for DRB1 alleles and the fewest for HLA-C alleles. A later analysis associated 16,951 TCR beta sequences with specific HLA alleles at a false discovery rate of 0.05. This cohort had only TCR beta chains sequenced, and the lack of alpha or paired-chain data limited which features could be detected. It was suggested by the authors that the approach could potentially be generalized to other disease states and immunological phenotypes. The classifier was reported to diagnose cytomegalovirus status with high specificity and sensitivity in both the original and validation cohorts. In a later analysis, HLA-associated TCR beta chains showed more clonal expansion and lower generation probabilities than non-associated chains that were equally common. CMV serostatus was the only immune exposure information available for the cohort. A later genetic analysis associated a missense DCLRE1C variant with V-gene and J-gene trimming of TCR beta chains, and an independent cohort replicated the association. In a later analysis, several top co-occurrence clusters were reported to appear linked to parvovirus B19, influenza, CMV and Epstein-Barr virus. In vitro tests confirmed that a few of the cytomegalovirus-associated TCR beta chains recognize cytomegalovirus antigens. Correlated functional status among segregating V segments might be attributable to linkage disequilibrium, but an unknown experimental factor could not be ruled out. A further reported finding was that TCR beta sequences accurately predicted the HLA-A and HLA-B alleles for most subjects in the first cohort. Strong co-occurrence of HLA alleles, especially DR and DQ, made assigning TCR associations to individual alleles difficult. Because the 87-base-pair reads could not distinguish some IMGT-functional V segments, including TRBV6-2 and TRBV6-3, those segments were excluded. The presence/absence analyses assumed that sequencing depth was roughly uniform across donors, and that assumption may not be true. A cluster of highly shared sequence variants was judged likely to be a technical artifact of the sequencing pipeline. Over 15 rarely observed V segments, including chromosome 9 orphons, were excluded from the earlier analysis of approximately 500 of the donors because counts were too low. Most TCR sequences were observed very rarely across donors, whereas some public TCRs were present in many individuals. In an earlier analysis of some 540 of the donors, most TCR beta V segments appeared in productive rearrangements about 87% or about 30% of the time, broadly matching IMGT annotations.

Library creation used the immunoSEQ multiplex PCR assay. For the multiplex PCR, a mixture combining 60 forward primers for TCR Vbeta segments and 13 reverse primers for TCR Jbeta segments was used. The CDR3 region of rearranged TCR beta genes was amplified from genomic DNA with a multiplex PCR assay. Amplified TCR beta libraries were sequenced as 87-base-pair reads on the Illumina HiSeq System. Turning to the authors' computational methods: In a later analysis, tens of millions of unique TCR beta chains were counted across the roughly 670 repertoires, and roughly 11 million of these chains were shared by at least two donors. To remove PCR and sequencing errors, raw reads were error-corrected and collapsed into unique sequences using a nearest-neighbor algorithm that merged closely related sequences. Alignment of CDR3 sequences to IMGT reference sequences was used to assign V, D and J gene segments. For a sequence to be retained, a match of at least six nucleotides to both a V gene segment and a J gene segment was required. A rearrangement counted as productive if the CDR3 had no stop codons and remained in frame with V and J, and every other rearrangement counted as non-productive. CDR3 was defined according to IMGT convention as the region running from the second conserved V-encoded cysteine to the conserved J-encoded phenylalanine. In an earlier analysis of approximately 590 of the donors, sequences lacking an unambiguous match to a single V gene segment were excluded. In an earlier analysis of 450 to 700 of the donors, V segments were called functional above 56.7% productive rearrangements and were called segregating when the between-donor standard deviation exceeded 5%. A statistical classification framework was developed to diagnose cytomegalovirus status using the catalog of TCR beta chain sequences. In a later analysis, V and J genes were assigned by comparing TCR nucleotide sequences against IMGT/GENE-DB human TR gene sequences. A later analysis assigned CDR3 sequences and most-parsimonious VDJ recombination scenarios with the TCRdist pipeline. A later analysis defined each TCR beta chain by its CDR3 amino acid sequence plus V-gene family, and excluded reads lacking a unique V-gene family. To address suspected cross-contamination and a sequencing artifact, a later analysis removed several hundred highly shared, low-generation-probability nucleotide sequences. A later analysis calculated a clonal expansion index for each public chain from normalized within-repertoire ranks of inferred template counts. In a later analysis, generation probabilities were computed using a VDJ recombination model fitted to out-of-frame rearrangements, and the results were checked against IGoR. In a later analysis, TCR-TCR, TCR-HLA and TCR-CMV co-occurrence was scored with hypergeometric tests, and a repertoire-size bias correction was applied to TCR pairs. In a later analysis, false discovery rates were estimated by permuting HLA or CMV assignments 20 times. A later analysis grouped co-occurring TCRs with DBSCAN, adding TCRdist sequence similarity when clustering within HLA-allele-positive subsets. For co-occurrence clustering, repertoires with fewer than 30,000 or more than 120,000 public chains were excluded, along with roughly five repertoires with anomalous nucleotide sharing. TCRdb's version of the immuneACCESS table is confined to in-frame rearrangements and falls short of the full clone set. An unresolved V gene accounts for under half of the shortfall where checked; the remainder is of unknown origin. That table gives V, J and clone size, and the DNA gave D and trimming. This sample lists over 150,000 clones; 80% were detected once. Around 1.3% of the sample rests with the top ten.

Points on this clone: The target of this receptor is not known. No base-level quality is on record; no much larger clone is a single base apart.

Recombination joined TRBV18 with TRBJ2-7; TRBD2 matches 7 bases in the middle. The clonotype was recovered from a woman aged 50 to 65 in good health and CMV-seronegative. The sequenced sample consisted of PBMCs. This receptor carries the CDR3 CASSPRGGSGSYEQYF. The sequence in DNA is TGTGCCAGCTCACCACGGGGCGGGAGCGGGTCCTACGAGCAGTACTTC.